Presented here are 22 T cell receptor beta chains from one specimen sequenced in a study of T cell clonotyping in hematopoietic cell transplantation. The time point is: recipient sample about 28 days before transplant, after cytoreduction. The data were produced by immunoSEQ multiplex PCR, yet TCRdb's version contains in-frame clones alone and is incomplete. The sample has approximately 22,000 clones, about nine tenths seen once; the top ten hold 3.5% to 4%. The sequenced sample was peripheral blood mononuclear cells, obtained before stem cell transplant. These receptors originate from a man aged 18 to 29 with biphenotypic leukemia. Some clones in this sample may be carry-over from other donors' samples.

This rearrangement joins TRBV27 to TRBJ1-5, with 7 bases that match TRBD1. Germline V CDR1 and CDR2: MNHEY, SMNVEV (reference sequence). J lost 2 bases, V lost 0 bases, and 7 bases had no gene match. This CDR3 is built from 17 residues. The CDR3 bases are TGTGCCAGCAGTTTATCCCCCCACAGGGGTGGCAATCAGCCCCAGCATTTT. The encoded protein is CASSLSPHRGGNQPQHF.

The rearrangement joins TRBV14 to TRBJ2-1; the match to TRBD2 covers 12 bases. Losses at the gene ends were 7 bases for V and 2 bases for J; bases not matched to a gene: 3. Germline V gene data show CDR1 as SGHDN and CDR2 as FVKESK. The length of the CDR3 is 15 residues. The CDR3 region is CASKRLAGAYNEQFF. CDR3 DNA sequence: TGTGCCAGCAAAAGACTAGCGGGAGCCTACAATGAGCAGTTCTTC.

The CDR3 loop reads CASSYRPGKANYGYTF. The CDR3 bases are TGTGCCAGCAGCTACAGACCAGGGAAGGCTAACTATGGCTACACCTTC. J is TRBJ1-2 and V is TRBV7-8, with D possibly TRBD1 on 5 matching bases. The germline V and J ends were trimmed by 4 bases and 0 bases, with 15 bases remaining between them. Germline V gene sequence: CDR1 SGHVS, CDR2 FQNEAQ. The CDR3 contains 16 residues.

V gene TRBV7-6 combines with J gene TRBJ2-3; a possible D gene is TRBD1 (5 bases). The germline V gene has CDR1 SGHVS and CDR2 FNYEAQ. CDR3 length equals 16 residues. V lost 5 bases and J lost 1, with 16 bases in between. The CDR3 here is CASSAGHHKGTDTQYF. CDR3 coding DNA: TGTGCCAGCAGCGCCGGACACCACAAAGGCACAGATACGCAGTATTTT.

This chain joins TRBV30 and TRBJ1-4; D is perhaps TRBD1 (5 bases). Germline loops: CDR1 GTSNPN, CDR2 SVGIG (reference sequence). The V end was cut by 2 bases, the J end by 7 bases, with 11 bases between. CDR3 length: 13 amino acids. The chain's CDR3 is CAWSKGGGEKLFF. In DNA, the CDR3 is TGTGCCTGGAGTAAGGGTGGGGGTGAAAAACTGTTTTTT.

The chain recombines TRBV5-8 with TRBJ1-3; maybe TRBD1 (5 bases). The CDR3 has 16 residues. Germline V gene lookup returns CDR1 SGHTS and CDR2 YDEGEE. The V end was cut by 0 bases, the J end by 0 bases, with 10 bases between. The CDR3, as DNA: TGTGCCAGCAGCTTGGAGTGGGGGACCTCTGGAAACACCATATATTTT. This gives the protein CASSLEWGTSGNTIYF.

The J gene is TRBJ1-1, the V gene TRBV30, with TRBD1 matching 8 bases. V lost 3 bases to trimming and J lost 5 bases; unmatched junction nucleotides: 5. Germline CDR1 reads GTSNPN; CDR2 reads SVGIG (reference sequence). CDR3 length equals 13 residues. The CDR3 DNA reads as TGTGCCTGGAGCTTGACAGGGGAAACTGAAGCTTTCTTT. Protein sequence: CAWSLTGETEAFF. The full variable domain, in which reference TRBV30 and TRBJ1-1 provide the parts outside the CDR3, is SQTIHQWPATLVQPVGSPLSLECTVEGTSNPNLYWYRQAAGRGLQLLFYSVGIGQISSEVPQNLSASRPQDRQFILSSKKLLLSDSGFYLCAWSLTGETEAFFGQGTRLTVV.

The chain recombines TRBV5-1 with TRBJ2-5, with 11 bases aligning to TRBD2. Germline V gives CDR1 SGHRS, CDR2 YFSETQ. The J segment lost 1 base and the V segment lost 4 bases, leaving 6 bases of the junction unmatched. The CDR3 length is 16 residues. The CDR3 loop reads CASSPGLAVIQETQYF. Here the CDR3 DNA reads TGCGCCAGCAGCCCGGGACTAGCGGTTATCCAAGAGACCCAGTACTTC.

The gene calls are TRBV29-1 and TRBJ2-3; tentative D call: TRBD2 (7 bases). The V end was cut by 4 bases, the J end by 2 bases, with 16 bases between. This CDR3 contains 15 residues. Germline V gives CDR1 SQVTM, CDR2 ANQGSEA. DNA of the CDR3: TGCAGCGTTGCGGGGGCTAGCGGCAACACAGATACGCAGTATTTT. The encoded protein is CSVAGASGNTDTQYF.

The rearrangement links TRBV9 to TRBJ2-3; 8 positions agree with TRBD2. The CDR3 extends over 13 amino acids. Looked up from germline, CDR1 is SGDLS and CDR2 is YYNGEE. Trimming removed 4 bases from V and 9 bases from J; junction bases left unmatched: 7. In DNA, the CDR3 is TGTGCCAGCAGCATGCCGGGACTAGAAACGCAGTATTTT. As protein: CASSMPGLETQYF.

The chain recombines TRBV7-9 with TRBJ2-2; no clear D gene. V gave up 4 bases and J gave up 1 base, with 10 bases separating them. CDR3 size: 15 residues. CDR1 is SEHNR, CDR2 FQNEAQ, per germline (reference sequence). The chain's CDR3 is CASSSLGLNTGELFF. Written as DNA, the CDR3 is TGTGCCAGCAGCTCCCTCGGGTTGAACACCGGGGAGCTGTTTTTT.

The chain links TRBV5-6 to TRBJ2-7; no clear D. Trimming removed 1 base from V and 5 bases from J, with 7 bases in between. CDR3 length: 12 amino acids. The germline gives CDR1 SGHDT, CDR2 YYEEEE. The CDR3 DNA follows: TGTGCCAGCAGCTTGACGTACAACGAGCAGTACTTC. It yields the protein CASSLTYNEQYF.

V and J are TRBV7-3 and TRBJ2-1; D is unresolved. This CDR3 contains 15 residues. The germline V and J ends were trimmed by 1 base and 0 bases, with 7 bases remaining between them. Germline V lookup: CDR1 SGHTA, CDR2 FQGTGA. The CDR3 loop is CASSLMASSYNEQFF. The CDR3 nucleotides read TGTGCCAGCAGCTTAATGGCAAGCTCCTACAATGAGCAGTTCTTC.

The DNA for the CDR3 is TGTGCCAGCCGGGACGGATCCCTCTCTGGGGCCAACGTCCTGACTTTC. This sequence encodes CASRDGSLSGANVLTF. V and J are TRBV6-4 and TRBJ2-6; TRBD1 or TRBD2 may be the D gene (5 bases each). The CDR3 has 16 amino acids. Germline CDR1 is MRHNA and CDR2 is SNTAGT. Deletions cut 8 bases from V and 0 bases from J, with 14 bases between.

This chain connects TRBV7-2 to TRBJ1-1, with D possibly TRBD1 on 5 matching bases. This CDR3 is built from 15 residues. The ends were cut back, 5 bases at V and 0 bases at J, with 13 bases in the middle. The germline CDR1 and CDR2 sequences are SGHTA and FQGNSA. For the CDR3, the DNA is TGTGCCAGCAGCATAACAGGTCTTATGAACACTGAAGCTTTCTTT. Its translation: CASSITGLMNTEAFF.

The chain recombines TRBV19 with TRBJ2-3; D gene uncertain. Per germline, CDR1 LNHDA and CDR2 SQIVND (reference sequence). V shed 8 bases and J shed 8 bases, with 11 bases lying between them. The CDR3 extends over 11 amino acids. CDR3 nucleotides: TGTGCCAGTCGCAAAGAATCTACGCAGTATTTT. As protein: CASRKESTQYF.

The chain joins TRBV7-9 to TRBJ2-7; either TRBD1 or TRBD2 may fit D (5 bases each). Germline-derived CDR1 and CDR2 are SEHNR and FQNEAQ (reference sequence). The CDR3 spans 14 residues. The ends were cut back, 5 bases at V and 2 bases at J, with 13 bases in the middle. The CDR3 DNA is TGTGCCAGCAGCCACCGGGACCTTACCTACGAGCAGTACTTC. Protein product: CASSHRDLTYEQYF. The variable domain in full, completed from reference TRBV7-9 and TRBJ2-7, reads DTGVSQNPRHKITKRGQNVTFRCDPISEHNRLYWYRQTLGQGPEFLTYFQNEAQLEKSRLLSDRFSAERPKGSFSTLEIQRTEQGDSAMYLCASSHRDLTYEQYFGPGTRLTVT.

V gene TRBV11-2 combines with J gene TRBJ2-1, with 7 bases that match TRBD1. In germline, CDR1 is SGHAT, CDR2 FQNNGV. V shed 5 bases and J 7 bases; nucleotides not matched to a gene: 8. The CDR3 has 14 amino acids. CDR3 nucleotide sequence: TGTGCCAGCAGCCCTCGACAGGGACGGAATGAGCAGTTCTTC. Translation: CASSPRQGRNEQFF.

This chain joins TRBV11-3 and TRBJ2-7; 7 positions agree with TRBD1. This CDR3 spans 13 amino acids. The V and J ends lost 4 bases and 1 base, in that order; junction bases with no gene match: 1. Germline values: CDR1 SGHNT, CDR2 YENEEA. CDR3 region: CASSSRGSYEQYF. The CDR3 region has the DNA TGTGCCAGCAGCTCCAGGGGGTCCTACGAGCAGTACTTC.

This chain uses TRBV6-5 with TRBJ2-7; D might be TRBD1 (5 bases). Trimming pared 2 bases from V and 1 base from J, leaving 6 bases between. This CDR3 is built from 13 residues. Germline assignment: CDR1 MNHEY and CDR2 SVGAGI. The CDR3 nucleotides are TGTGCCAGCAGTTACCAGGGTTCCTACGAGCAGTACTTC. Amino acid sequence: CASSYQGSYEQYF.

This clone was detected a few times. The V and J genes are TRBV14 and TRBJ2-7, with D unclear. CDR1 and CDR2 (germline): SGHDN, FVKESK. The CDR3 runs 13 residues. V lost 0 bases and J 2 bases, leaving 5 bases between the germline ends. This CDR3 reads CASSQEITYEQYF. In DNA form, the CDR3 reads TGTGCCAGCAGCCAAGAGATAACCTACGAGCAGTACTTC.

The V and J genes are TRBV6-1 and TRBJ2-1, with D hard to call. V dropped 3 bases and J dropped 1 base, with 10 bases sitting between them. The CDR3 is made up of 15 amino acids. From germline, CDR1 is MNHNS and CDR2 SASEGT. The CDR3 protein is CASSDDVGSYNEQFF. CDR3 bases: TGTGCCAGCAGTGACGATGTAGGTTCCTACAATGAGCAGTTCTTC.